A selection of T cell receptor beta chains follows, all from one sample in a study of cytomegalovirus exposure and HLA in healthy donors. Profiling relied on immunoSEQ multiplex PCR, and the TCRdb table lists in-frame clones only, not all of them. The sample lists about 130,000 clones, 77% seen once, with 4.2% in the top ten. The sequencing input was PBMCs. Receptors were obtained from a male donor in good health and CMV-seropositive. Both conserved end residues are part of each CDR3. Fields, in order: clone size, J gene, V gene, D gene, CDR3 protein, CDR3 DNA. A D gene is named only where the DNA matches it firmly. Size is omitted from some rows. Given values are once, few, many or a class for expanded clones.

abundance: -; j_gene: TRBJ1-5; v_gene: TRBV28; d_gene: TRBD1; CDR3aa: CASSLPWDRGSNQPQHF; CDR3nt: TGTGCCAGCAGCTTACCTTGGGACAGGGGTAGCAATCAGCCCCAGCATTTT
abundance: -; j_gene: TRBJ1-2; v_gene: TRBV28; d_gene: -; CDR3aa: CASQGRGTGGYTF; CDR3nt: TGTGCCAGCCAGGGCAGGGGAACGGGTGGCTACACCTTC
abundance: -; j_gene: TRBJ1-1; v_gene: TRBV30; d_gene: -; CDR3aa: CAWSRGYTEAFF; CDR3nt: TGTGCCTGGAGTCGAGGGTACACTGAAGCTTTCTTT
abundance: -; j_gene: TRBJ2-7; v_gene: TRBV1; d_gene: -; CDR3aa: CTSSQGGGTDISYEQYF; CDR3nt: TGCACCAGCAGCCAAGGAGGCGGGACGGATATCTCCTACGAGCAGTACTTC
abundance: -; j_gene: TRBJ2-5; v_gene: TRBV29-1; d_gene: TRBD2; CDR3aa: CSVQAGGRETQYF; CDR3nt: TGCAGCGTTCAAGCGGGGGGCAGGGAGACCCAGTACTTC
abundance: -; j_gene: TRBJ2-7; v_gene: TRBV7-8; d_gene: -; CDR3aa: CASSLSSPIYEQYF; CDR3nt: TGTGCCAGCAGCTTAAGCTCCCCCATCTACGAGCAGTACTTC
abundance: few; j_gene: TRBJ2-2; v_gene: TRBV29-1; d_gene: TRBD2; CDR3aa: CSVGARGRAATGELFF; CDR3nt: TGCAGCGTGGGGGCTCGCGGGAGGGCCGCCACCGGGGAGCTGTTTTTT
abundance: -; j_gene: TRBJ2-7; v_gene: TRBV30; d_gene: TRBD2; CDR3aa: CAWSRTSVNEQYF; CDR3nt: TGTGCCTGGAGTCGGACTAGCGTCAACGAGCAGTACTTC
abundance: -; j_gene: TRBJ2-2; v_gene: TRBV2; d_gene: -; CDR3aa: CASSGRSGLTGELFF; CDR3nt: TGTGCCAGCAGTGGAAGGTCAGGACTCACCGGGGAGCTGTTTTTT
abundance: -; j_gene: TRBJ1-5; v_gene: TRBV11-2; d_gene: TRBD1; CDR3aa: CASSLDGTGLQPQHF; CDR3nt: TGTGCCAGCAGCTTAGATGGGACAGGGTTACAGCCCCAGCATTTT
abundance: -; j_gene: TRBJ1-1; v_gene: TRBV30; d_gene: -; CDR3aa: CAWAGTGGSEAFF; CDR3nt: TGTGCCTGGGCCGGGACGGGGGGCTCTGAAGCTTTCTTT
abundance: -; j_gene: TRBJ1-1; v_gene: TRBV19; d_gene: -; CDR3aa: CASSIEGTPNTEAFF; CDR3nt: TGTGCCAGTAGTATAGAGGGGACACCGAACACTGAAGCTTTCTTT
abundance: -; j_gene: TRBJ2-2; v_gene: TRBV19; d_gene: -; CDR3aa: CASSIMSGSGELFF; CDR3nt: TGTGCCAGTAGTATTATGTCAGGGTCCGGGGAGCTGTTTTTT
abundance: -; j_gene: TRBJ2-7; v_gene: TRBV1; d_gene: -; CDR3aa: CTSSQDRKTYEQYF; CDR3nt: TGCACCAGCAGCCAAGATCGTAAAACCTACGAGCAGTACTTC
abundance: -; j_gene: TRBJ1-2; v_gene: TRBV7-2; d_gene: -; CDR3aa: CASRKGQNYGYTF; CDR3nt: TGTGCCAGCAGAAAGGGACAAAACTATGGCTACACCTTC
abundance: -; j_gene: TRBJ2-7; v_gene: TRBV11-1; d_gene: TRBD1; CDR3aa: CASSTRDRWVEQYF; CDR3nt: TGTGCCAGCAGCACACGGGACAGGTGGGTCGAGCAGTACTTC